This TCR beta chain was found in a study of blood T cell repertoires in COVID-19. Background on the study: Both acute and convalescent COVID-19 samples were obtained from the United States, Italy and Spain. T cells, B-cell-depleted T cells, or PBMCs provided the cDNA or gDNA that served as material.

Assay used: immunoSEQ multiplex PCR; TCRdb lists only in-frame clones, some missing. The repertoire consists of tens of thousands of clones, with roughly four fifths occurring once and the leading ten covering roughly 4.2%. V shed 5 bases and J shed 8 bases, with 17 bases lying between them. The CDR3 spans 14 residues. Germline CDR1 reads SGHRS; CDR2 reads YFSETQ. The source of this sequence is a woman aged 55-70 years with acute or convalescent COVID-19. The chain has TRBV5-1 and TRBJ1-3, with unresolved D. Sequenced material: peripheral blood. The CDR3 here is CASRTNPVGDTIYF. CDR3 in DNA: TGCGCCAGCAGAACGAACCCGGTGGGCGACACCATATATTTT.